The entry below gives a single TCR beta chain sequence along with its context. This sample was taken from a study of response to subunit inactivated influenza vaccine. TCRdb re-analysed the RT-PCR reads in MiXCR, keeping a single row per CDR3 protein. The sample contains roughly 500,000 distinct CDR3 sequences, less than 30% of which appear only once. CDR3 length: 17 residues. The ends lost 0 bases at V and 2 bases at J; junction bases unmatched: 5. Germline-derived CDR1 and CDR2 are SGHAT and FQNNGV. This sample comprised CD4+ T cells sorted from PBMCs, obtained more than 4 days after vaccination. The V and J genes are TRBV11-2 and TRBJ1-3; TRBD1 aligns across 9 bases. The sequence was obtained from a man aged 50-59 years who received an inactivated influenza vaccine. CDR3 protein: CASSLESTGGAGNTIYF. In DNA form, the CDR3 reads TGTGCCAGCAGCTTAGAATCCACAGGGGGCGCTGGAAACACCATATATTTT.